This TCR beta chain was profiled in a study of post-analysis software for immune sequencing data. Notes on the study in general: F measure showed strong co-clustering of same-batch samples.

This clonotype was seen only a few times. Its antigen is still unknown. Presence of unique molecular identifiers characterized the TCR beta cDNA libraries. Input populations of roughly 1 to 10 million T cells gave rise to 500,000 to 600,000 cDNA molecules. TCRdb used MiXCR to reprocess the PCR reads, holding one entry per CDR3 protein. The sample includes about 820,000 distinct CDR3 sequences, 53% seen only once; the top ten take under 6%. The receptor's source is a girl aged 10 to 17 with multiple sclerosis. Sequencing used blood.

CDR3 loop: CASSNDRAGELFF. In DNA, the CDR3 is TGTGCCAGCAGCAACGACAGGGCCGGGGAGCTGTTTTTT. The J gene is TRBJ2-2, the V gene TRBV5-6; 7 positions agree with TRBD1. The V segment lost 4 bases and the J segment 6 bases; nucleotides outside the gene matches: 3. The germline CDR1 and CDR2 sequences are SGHDT and YYEEEE. The CDR3 covers 13 residues.